These 5 T cell receptor beta chains were all obtained from the same sample, sequenced in a study of T cells in Graves' hyperthyroidism and ophthalmopathy. The investigators amplified TCR beta CDR3 regions from RNA transcripts. A first-round RT-PCR of the TCR CDR3 used the HTBI primer set. Each CDR3 protein gets one entry after TCRdb re-called the multiplex PCR reads with MiXCR. The repertoire holds hundreds of thousands of distinct CDR3 sequences, with around 14% as singletons. Sequenced: blood. The receptors stem from a woman aged 18-30 years with Graves' hyperthyroidism.

The rearrangement links TRBV29-1 to TRBJ2-1; TRBD2 might be the D (6 bases). Germline V gives CDR1 SQVTM, CDR2 ANQGSEA. V lost 1 base and J lost 7, with 17 bases in between. CDR3 size: 15 residues. CDR3 sequence reads: CSVEALGSGSNEQFF. CDR3 bases: TGCAGCGTTGAAGCGTTAGGGAGCGGGTCGAATGAGCAGTTCTTC.

This clonotype was counted many times. The rearrangement joins TRBV11-2 to TRBJ2-3; TRBD1 matches 9 bases. After removal of 6 bases from V and 4 bases from J, the junction contained 8 bases not matched to a gene. There are 15 residues in the CDR3. Germline V gene sequence: CDR1 SGHAT, CDR2 FQNNGV. The CDR3 coding sequence is TGTGCCAGCAGGACAATCCGGGACAGGGCAGATACGCAGTATTTT. Translation: CASRTIRDRADTQYF.

This clonotype was picked up many times. The chain joins TRBV5-1 to TRBJ2-1; tentative D call: TRBD2 (5 bases). V lost 2 bases, J lost 4 bases, and 10 bases lay in between. CDR3 size: 14 residues. Germline V gene lookup returns CDR1 SGHRS and CDR2 YFSETQ. CDR3 DNA sequence: TGCGCCAGCAGCTTAACGGGGTTATACAATGAGCAGTTCTTC. Its protein is CASSLTGLYNEQFF.

The CDR3 sequence is CSVRDKIHTEAFF. CDR3 nucleotides: TGCAGCGTTCGGGACAAAATTCACACTGAAGCTTTCTTT. This chain connects TRBV29-1 to TRBJ1-1; TRBD1 is a possible D gene (6 bases). CDR3 length: 13 residues. V was trimmed by 5 bases and J by 3 bases, leaving 13 bases between them. The germline V gene has CDR1 SQVTM and CDR2 ANQGSEA.

This clonotype was seen at least ten times. As DNA, the CDR3 is TGTGCCAGCATTCTCATGCAGCAGTCCCCGACTAGCACAGATACGCAGTATTTT. Encoded protein: CASILMQQSPTSTDTQYF. The rearrangement uses TRBV2 and TRBJ2-3; D unclear. The germline V gene encodes CDR1 SNHLY and CDR2 FYNNEI. The CDR3 length is 18 residues. V lost 7 bases, J lost 0 bases, and 23 bases lay in between.